In this sample, the clone carrying this TCR beta chain turned up a few times. The antigen remains unidentified. The record originates from a study of cytomegalovirus exposure and HLA in healthy donors. V dropped 7 bases and J dropped 2 bases, with 9 bases sitting between them. CDR3 length: 13 amino acids. CDR1 MNHNS and CDR2 SASEGT come from the germline V gene. Study-level findings and limits: Several of the most significant clusters were apparently associated with common viral pathogens in a later analysis. Later genetic work tied a missense DCLRE1C variant to beta-chain V and J trimming. It was reported that TCR beta sequences correctly inferred the HLA-A and HLA-B alleles for most subjects. Apart from CMV serostatus, no immune exposure information was available.

Primers for the PCR totalled 60 Vbeta and 13 Jbeta. TCRdb's table, derived via immunoSEQ multiplex PCR, lists solely in-frame clones and lacks some. The sample shows tens of thousands of clones, about 78% of them seen only once. The rearrangement links TRBV6-1 to TRBJ1-5; the D gene is possibly TRBD1 (6 bases). This clonotype was sampled from a woman aged 40 to 50 in good health and CMV-seronegative. Sequencing used PBMCs. DNA of the CDR3: TGTGCCAGCACGACAGGAGGCAATCAGCCCCAGCATTTT. It is translated as CASTTGGNQPQHF.